Each of the 22 T cell receptor beta chains below was sequenced from the same sample in a study of T cells in Graves' hyperthyroidism and ophthalmopathy. TCR beta CDR3 sequences were amplified from RNA transcripts. The HTBI primer set was used in a first-round RT-PCR of the TCR CDR3. One entry per CDR3 protein results from TCRdb running MiXCR on the multiplex PCR reads. The table records 400,000 to 550,000 distinct CDR3 sequences, around a quarter of them present only once. Input material: blood. Receptors originate from a woman aged 30 to 39 with Graves' ophthalmopathy.

This clonotype has a count of ten or more. This chain uses TRBV10-3 with TRBJ2-5; TRBD1 matches at 9 bases. The V gene's germline CDR1 is ENHRY and CDR2 SYGVKD. V dropped 3 bases and J dropped 4; count of bases not matched to a gene: 6. The CDR3 contains 15 residues. CDR3 loop: CAISDAQGARETQYF. The CDR3 DNA reads as TGTGCCATCAGTGATGCACAGGGGGCACGAGAGACCCAGTACTTC.

This sequence joins TRBV6-1 and TRBJ1-1, with D possibly being TRBD1 (6 bases). Germline V lookup: CDR1 MNHNS, CDR2 SASEGT. Trimming left V 11 bases short and J 1 base short, with 17 bases between. CDR3 length: 14 residues. CDR3 DNA: TGTGCCCACTCAACCGGGGGCACGAACACTGAAGCTTTCTTT. The encoded protein is CAHSTGGTNTEAFF.

This clonotype was observed many times. This chain joins TRBV28 and TRBJ2-6; tentative D call: TRBD1 (5 bases). The germline V and J ends were trimmed by 6 bases and 2 bases, with 11 bases remaining between them. CDR1 and CDR2 from the germline V gene are MDHEN and SYDVKM. The CDR3 is made up of 15 amino acids. The DNA of the CDR3 is TGTGCCAGCAGCCAAACAGGAACTGGGGCCAACGTCCTGACTTTC. Protein product: CASSQTGTGANVLTF.

The V and J genes are TRBV29-1 and TRBJ2-7, with TRBD1 identical over 10 bases. Germline CDR1 SQVTM, CDR2 ANQGSEA. V lost 7 bases, J lost 0 bases, and 3 bases stayed unmatched. CDR3 length equals 13 residues. CDR3 amino acids: CSGGDRGSYEQYF. The CDR3 nucleotides read TGCAGCGGTGGGGACAGGGGCTCCTACGAGCAGTACTTC.

The chain has TRBV13 and TRBJ2-7; D gene ambiguous. CDR3 length: 14 amino acids. V lost 5 bases and J 3 bases, leaving 14 bases between the germline ends. Germline CDR1 reads PRHDT; CDR2 reads FYEKMQ (reference sequence). CDR3 amino acids: CASSGRVDGYEQYF. CDR3 DNA: TGTGCCAGCAGCGGAAGGGTGGATGGCTACGAGCAGTACTTC.

This chain uses TRBV12-3 or TRBV12-4 with TRBJ2-4; a weak D match, TRBD1 (6 bases). The CDR3 spans 16 residues. The V end lost 6 bases, the J end lost 0 bases, and 15 bases lay between the germline ends. The CDR3 bases are TGTGCCAGCAGCCCACGGACAGAAATAGCCAAAAACATTCAGTACTTC. Its protein product is CASSPRTEIAKNIQYF.

This clonotype was counted only a few times. The chain employs TRBV20-1 and TRBJ1-2; no firm D call. Germline lookup yields CDR1 DFQATT and CDR2 SNEGSKA (reference sequence). This CDR3 is 14 amino acids long. V dropped 1 base and J dropped 4 bases, with 13 bases sitting between them. CDR3 in amino acids: CSARGEGLSYGYTF. In DNA form, the CDR3 reads TGCAGTGCTAGAGGTGAAGGGCTCAGCTATGGCTACACCTTC.

There are many counts of this clonotype. V usage is TRBV6-1 and J usage is TRBJ2-5; D possibly matches TRBD1 or TRBD2 (5 bases each). CDR1 is MNHNS, CDR2 SASEGT, per germline. The CDR3 loop spans 14 amino acids. V lost 7 bases to trimming and J lost 1 base, with 13 bases between them. The CDR3 nucleotides read TGTGCCAGCACCCCAGTGAGGGGCCAAGAGACCCAGTACTTC. This encodes CASTPVRGQETQYF.

V is TRBV6-5 and J is TRBJ1-1, with a weak D call TRBD1 (5 bases). CDR1 and CDR2 (germline): MNHEY, SVGAGI. The CDR3 loop spans 16 amino acids. V was trimmed by 0 bases and J by 1 base, leaving 12 bases between them. The CDR3 nucleotides are TGTGCCAGCAGTTACTCGACAGCGACAGCGAACACTGAAGCTTTCTTT. Encoded protein: CASSYSTATANTEAFF.

This clonotype was seen many times. The V and J genes are TRBV7-9 and TRBJ2-2; D tentatively fits TRBD1 or TRBD2 (5 bases each). V shed 4 bases and J shed 7 bases, with 13 bases lying between them. Germline CDR1 reads SEHNR; CDR2 reads FQNEAQ (reference sequence). CDR3 length equals 14 residues. The chain's CDR3 is CASSSGPLGGELFF. CDR3 DNA sequence: TGTGCCAGCAGCTCGGGACCCCTTGGCGGGGAGCTGTTTTTT.

This clonotype was recorded at least ten times. The gene calls are TRBV7-9 and TRBJ2-5; maybe TRBD1 (5 bases). V lost 6 bases and J 2 bases, leaving 13 bases between the germline ends. In germline, CDR1 is SEHNR, CDR2 FQNEAQ (reference sequence). The CDR3 is made up of 14 amino acids. CDR3 loop: CASSSRVIQETQYF. The CDR3 region has the DNA TGTGCCAGCAGTTCCAGGGTGATACAAGAGACCCAGTACTTC.

This clonotype was observed at least ten times. The chain joins TRBV29-1 to TRBJ1-1; TRBD1 is a possible D gene (6 bases). Germline CDR1 and CDR2: SQVTM and ANQGSEA. The length of the CDR3 is 14 residues. Trimming stripped 7 bases from V and 0 bases from J, with 15 bases between. The CDR3 loop is CSGRRGSMNTEAFF. As DNA, the CDR3 is TGCAGCGGTCGCAGGGGCTCCATGAACACTGAAGCTTTCTTT.

This clonotype was found many times. The chain is built from TRBV6-1 and TRBJ1-2; 8 nucleotides align to TRBD1. V gave up 6 bases and J gave up 7 bases; unmatched junction bases: 13. Germline V gene data show CDR1 as MNHNS and CDR2 as SASEGT. This CDR3 comprises 15 residues. The CDR3 DNA reads as TGTGCCAGCAGAAAGACCCAGGGGGCGCGGGTTGGCTACACCTTC. This codes for CASRKTQGARVGYTF.

The CDR3 here is CSASFGIRAKNIQYF. DNA of the CDR3: TGCAGTGCTAGCTTTGGTATTAGGGCCAAAAACATTCAGTACTTC. This chain uses TRBV20-1 with TRBJ2-4; D gene ambiguous. Trimming shortened V by 3 bases and J by 1 base, and 13 bases separated the two germline ends. The V gene's germline CDR1 is DFQATT and CDR2 SNEGSKA (reference sequence). The CDR3 is 15 residues long.

This clonotype was detected many times. The chain links TRBV19 to TRBJ2-5; D is unclear. The germline gives CDR1 LNHDA, CDR2 SQIVND (reference sequence). The germline V and J ends were trimmed by 7 bases and 0 bases, with 12 bases remaining between them. The CDR3 totals 14 residues. In DNA, the CDR3 is TGTGCCAGTACAGGACGGCAGGACCAAGAGACCCAGTACTTC. Translating it yields CASTGRQDQETQYF. Full variable domain (outside the CDR3, taken from reference TRBV19 and TRBJ2-5): DGGITQSPKYLFRKEGQNVTLSCEQNLNHDAMYWYRQDPGQGLRLIYYSQIVNDFQKGDIAEGYSVSREKKESFPLTVTSAQKNPTAFYLCASTGRQDQETQYFGPGTRLLVL.

The J gene is TRBJ2-5, the V gene TRBV12-3 or TRBV12-4; D uncertain. V was clipped by 8 bases and J by 5 bases, with 9 bases between them. The CDR3 runs 11 residues. CDR3 residues: CASRMFETQYF. The CDR3 region has the DNA TGTGCCAGCCGGATGTTTGAGACCCAGTACTTC.

J is TRBJ1-2 and V is TRBV27; the D gene is possibly TRBD1 (6 bases). The length of the CDR3 is 14 residues. Germline-derived CDR1 and CDR2 are MNHEY and SMNVEV (reference sequence). Trimming shortened V by 7 bases and J by 5 bases, and 17 bases separated the two germline ends. CDR3 nucleotides: TGTGCCAGCAAGCTCACCGGGACAAATTATGGCTACACCTTC. It codes for CASKLTGTNYGYTF.

This clonotype was seen repeatedly, ten times or more. The gene calls are TRBV11-2 and TRBJ1-1; unclear D gene. Germline V gene lookup returns CDR1 SGHAT and CDR2 FQNNGV. The CDR3 length is 15 residues. The V end lost 4 bases, the J end lost 0 bases, and 12 bases lay between the germline ends. The CDR3 region is CASSSPLVMNTEAFF. The CDR3 region has the DNA TGTGCCAGCAGCTCGCCCCTGGTCATGAACACTGAAGCTTTCTTT.

The chain carries TRBV6-1 and TRBJ1-1; D perhaps matches TRBD1 (6 bases). The germline V gene has CDR1 MNHNS and CDR2 SASEGT. The length of the CDR3 is 17 residues. With 6 bases removed from V and 4 bases from J, the gap between germline ends came to 24 bases. CDR3 sequence (DNA): TGTGCCAGCAGGGCTCAGGGGACACCGAACTCGGGCACTGAAGCTTTCTTT. Its translation is CASRAQGTPNSGTEAFF.

The CDR3 bases are TGTGCCAGCAGTTTAACGGGGACAGACCTTTACGAGCAGTACTTC. Translated, it gives CASSLTGTDLYEQYF. This chain uses TRBV27 with TRBJ2-7, with TRBD1 identical over 7 bases. Germline V gene data show CDR1 as MNHEY and CDR2 as SMNVEV (reference sequence). CDR3 length: 15 amino acids. V dropped 2 bases and J dropped 4; count of bases not matched to a gene: 8.

This clonotype occurred a few times. The CDR3 DNA reads as TGTGCCAGCAGTGAATTAAGGGGACAGGGTAACTACGAGCAGTACTTC. This codes for CASSELRGQGNYEQYF. This chain joins TRBV6-1 and TRBJ2-7; 9 nucleotides agree with TRBD1. Germline CDR1 reads MNHNS; CDR2 reads SASEGT. CDR3 length: 16 amino acids. J gave up 3 bases and V 2 bases, and 8 bases lay outside the gene matches.

In its sample, this clonotype was seen many times. This rearrangement joins TRBV6-1 to TRBJ2-2; D is unresolved. Per the germline V gene, CDR1 is MNHNS and CDR2 is SASEGT. There are 16 residues in the CDR3. The V and J ends lost 5 bases and 0 bases respectively, with 13 bases between them. CDR3 coding DNA: TGTGCCAGCAGTCAAAGGACCGCCGCGAACACCGGGGAGCTGTTTTTT. This codes for CASSQRTAANTGELFF.